This TCR beta chain emerged from a study of OX40 agonist ivuxolimab in advanced cancers. On the study more broadly: Age averaged 60 years (range roughly 20 to 90), and around 78% were male. The study reported partial responses in three patients: one hepatocellular carcinoma, two cutaneous melanoma. General study results and limits: Dose levels from 0.1 to 3.0 mg/kg saw CD4+ and CD8+ blood T cells expand clonally by week 6.

Baseline was the first blood sampling point, followed by cycle 4 day 1 and cycle 7 day 1. The data were produced by immunoSEQ multiplex PCR, yet TCRdb's version contains in-frame clones alone and is incomplete. This sample has 73,000 or so clones, with 75% to 90% found just once. This clone is a singleton in its sample. Its antigen is not known. This CDR3 is 13 amino acids long. Germline lookup yields CDR1 LNHDA and CDR2 SQIVND (reference sequence). V lost 2 bases and J lost 6, with 11 bases in between. V usage is TRBV19 and J usage is TRBJ2-7; possibly TRBD1 for D (6 bases). The sample here was CD4+ or CD8+ T cells sorted from blood, taken in a trial of the OX40 agonist ivuxolimab. The sequence was obtained from an adult with an advanced solid tumor such as melanoma, head and neck, liver or kidney cancer. The CDR3 region is CASSITRGGEQYF. The CDR3 DNA is TGTGCCAGTAGTATAACCAGAGGGGGCGAGCAGTACTTC.